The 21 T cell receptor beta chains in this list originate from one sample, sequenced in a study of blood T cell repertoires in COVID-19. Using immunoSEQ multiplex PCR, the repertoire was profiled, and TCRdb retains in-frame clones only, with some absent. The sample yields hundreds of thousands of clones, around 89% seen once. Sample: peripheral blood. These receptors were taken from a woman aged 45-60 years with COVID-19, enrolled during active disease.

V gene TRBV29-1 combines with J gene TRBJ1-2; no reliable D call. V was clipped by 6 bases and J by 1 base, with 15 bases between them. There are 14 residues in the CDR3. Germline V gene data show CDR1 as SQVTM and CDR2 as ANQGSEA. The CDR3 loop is CSVFGQDVNYGYTF. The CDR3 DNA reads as TGCAGCGTCTTTGGGCAAGATGTTAACTATGGCTACACCTTC.

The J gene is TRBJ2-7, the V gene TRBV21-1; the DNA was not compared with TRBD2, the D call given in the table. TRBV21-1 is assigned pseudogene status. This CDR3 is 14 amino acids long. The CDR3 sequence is CASSKEAGAYEQYF. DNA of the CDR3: TGTGCCAGCAGCAAAGAGGCGGGTGCCTACGAGCAGTACTTC.

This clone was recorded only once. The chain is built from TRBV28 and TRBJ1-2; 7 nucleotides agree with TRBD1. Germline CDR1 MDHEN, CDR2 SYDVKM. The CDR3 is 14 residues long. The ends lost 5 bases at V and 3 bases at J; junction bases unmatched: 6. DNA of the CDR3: TGTGCCAGCAGTCCACCCGGGACAGACTATGGCTACACCTTC. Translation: CASSPPGTDYGYTF.

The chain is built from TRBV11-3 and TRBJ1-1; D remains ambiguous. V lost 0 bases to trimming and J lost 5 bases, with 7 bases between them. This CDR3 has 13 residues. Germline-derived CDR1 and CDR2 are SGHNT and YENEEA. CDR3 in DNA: TGTGCCAGCAGCTTAGATCACACGACTGAAGCTTTCTTT. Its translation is CASSLDHTTEAFF.

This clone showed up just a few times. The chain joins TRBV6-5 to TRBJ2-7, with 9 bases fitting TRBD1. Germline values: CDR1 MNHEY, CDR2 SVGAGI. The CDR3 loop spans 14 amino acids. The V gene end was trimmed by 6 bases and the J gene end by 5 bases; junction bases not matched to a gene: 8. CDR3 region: CASSRYRGQDEQYF. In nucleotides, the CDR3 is TGTGCCAGCAGCCGTTACAGGGGGCAGGACGAGCAGTACTTC.

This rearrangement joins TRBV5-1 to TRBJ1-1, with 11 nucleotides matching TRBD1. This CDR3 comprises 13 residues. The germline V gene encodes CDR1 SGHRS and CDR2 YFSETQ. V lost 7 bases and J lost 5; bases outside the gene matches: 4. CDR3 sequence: CASGQGASTEAFF. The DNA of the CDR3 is TGCGCCAGCGGACAGGGGGCGAGTACTGAAGCTTTCTTT.

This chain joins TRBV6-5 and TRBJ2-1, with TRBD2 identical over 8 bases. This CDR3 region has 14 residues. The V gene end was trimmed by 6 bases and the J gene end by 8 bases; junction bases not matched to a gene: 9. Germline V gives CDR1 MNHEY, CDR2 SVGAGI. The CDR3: CASRERGLGDEQFF. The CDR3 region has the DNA TGTGCCAGCAGGGAGCGGGGGCTAGGAGATGAGCAGTTCTTC.

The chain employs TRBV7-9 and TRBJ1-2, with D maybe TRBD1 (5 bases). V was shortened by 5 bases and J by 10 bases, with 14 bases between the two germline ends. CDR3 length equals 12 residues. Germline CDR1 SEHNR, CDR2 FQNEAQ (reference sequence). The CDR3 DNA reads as TGTGCCAGCAGCCTTCCAGGGACTCTCTACACCTTC. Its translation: CASSLPGTLYTF.

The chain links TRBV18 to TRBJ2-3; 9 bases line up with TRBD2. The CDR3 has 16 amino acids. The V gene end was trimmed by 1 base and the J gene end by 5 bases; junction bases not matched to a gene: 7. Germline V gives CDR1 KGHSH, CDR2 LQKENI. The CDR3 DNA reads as TGTGCCAGCTCACCACAAGAGGGACTAGCTGGAGATACGCAGTATTTT. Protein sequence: CASSPQEGLAGDTQYF. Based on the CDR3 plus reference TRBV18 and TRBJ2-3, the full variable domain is NAGVMQNPRHLVRRRGQEARLRCSPMKGHSHVYWYRQLPEEGLKFMVYLQKENIIDESGMPKERFSAEFPKEGPSILRIQQVVRGDSAAYFCASSPQEGLAGDTQYFGPGTRLTVL.

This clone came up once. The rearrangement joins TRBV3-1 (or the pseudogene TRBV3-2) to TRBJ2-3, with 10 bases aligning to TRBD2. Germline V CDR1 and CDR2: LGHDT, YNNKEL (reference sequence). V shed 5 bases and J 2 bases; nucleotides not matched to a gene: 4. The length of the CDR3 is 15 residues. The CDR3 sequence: CASSYTSGVTDTQYF. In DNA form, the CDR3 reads TGTGCCAGCAGCTATACTAGCGGGGTCACAGATACGCAGTATTTT.

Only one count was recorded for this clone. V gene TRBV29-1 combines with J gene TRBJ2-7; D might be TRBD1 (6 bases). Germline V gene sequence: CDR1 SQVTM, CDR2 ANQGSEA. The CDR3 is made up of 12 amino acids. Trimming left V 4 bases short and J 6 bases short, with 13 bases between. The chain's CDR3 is CSVVDSSFEQYF. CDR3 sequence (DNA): TGCAGCGTTGTGGACAGTTCTTTCGAGCAGTACTTC.

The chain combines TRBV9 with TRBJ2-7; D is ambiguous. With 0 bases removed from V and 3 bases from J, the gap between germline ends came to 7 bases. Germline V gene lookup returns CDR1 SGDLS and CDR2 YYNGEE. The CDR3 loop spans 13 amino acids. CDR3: CASSVAPSYEQYF. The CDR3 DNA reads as TGTGCCAGCAGCGTAGCTCCGAGCTACGAGCAGTACTTC.

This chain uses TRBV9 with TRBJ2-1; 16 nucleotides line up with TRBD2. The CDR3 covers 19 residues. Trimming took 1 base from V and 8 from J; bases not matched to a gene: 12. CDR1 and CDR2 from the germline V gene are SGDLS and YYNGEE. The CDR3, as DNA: TGTGCCAGCAGCGTAACCGGGACTAGCGGGGGGGCCTCCCTCGATGAGCAGTTCTTC. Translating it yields CASSVTGTSGGASLDEQFF.

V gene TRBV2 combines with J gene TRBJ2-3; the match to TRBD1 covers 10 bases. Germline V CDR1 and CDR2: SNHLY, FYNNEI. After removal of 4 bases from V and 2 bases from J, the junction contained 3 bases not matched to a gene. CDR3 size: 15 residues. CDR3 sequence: CASSADRGDTDTQYF. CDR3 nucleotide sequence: TGTGCCAGCAGTGCGGACAGGGGGGACACAGATACGCAGTATTTT.

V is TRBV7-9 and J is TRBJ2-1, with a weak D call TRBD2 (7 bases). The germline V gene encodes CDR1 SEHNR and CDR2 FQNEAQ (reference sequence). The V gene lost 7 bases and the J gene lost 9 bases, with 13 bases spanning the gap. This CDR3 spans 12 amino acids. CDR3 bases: TGTGCCAGCACGGCGGGGGCTTTTGAGCAGTTCTTC. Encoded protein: CASTAGAFEQFF.

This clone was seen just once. CDR3: CASREAAAHTIYF. DNA of the CDR3: TGCGCCAGCAGGGAGGCAGCGGCGCACACCATATATTTT. V and J are TRBV4-1 and TRBJ1-3; no definite D call. The germline V and J ends were trimmed by 6 bases and 8 bases, with 14 bases remaining between them. CDR3 size: 13 residues. CDR1 is MGHRA, CDR2 YSYEKL, per germline.

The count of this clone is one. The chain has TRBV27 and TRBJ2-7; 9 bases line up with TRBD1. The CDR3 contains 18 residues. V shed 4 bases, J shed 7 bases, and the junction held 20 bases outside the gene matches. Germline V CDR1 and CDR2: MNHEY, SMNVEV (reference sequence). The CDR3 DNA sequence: TGTGCCAGCAGTTCCAACCTTCTGGGGACAGGGAGTTCTTCAGAGCAGTACTTC. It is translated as CASSSNLLGTGSSSEQYF.

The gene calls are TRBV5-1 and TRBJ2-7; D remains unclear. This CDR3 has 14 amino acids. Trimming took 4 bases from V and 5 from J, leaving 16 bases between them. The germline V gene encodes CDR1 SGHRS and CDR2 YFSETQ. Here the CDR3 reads CASSGRPPLDEQYF. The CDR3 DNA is TGCGCCAGCAGCGGCCGCCCGCCGTTGGACGAGCAGTACTTC.

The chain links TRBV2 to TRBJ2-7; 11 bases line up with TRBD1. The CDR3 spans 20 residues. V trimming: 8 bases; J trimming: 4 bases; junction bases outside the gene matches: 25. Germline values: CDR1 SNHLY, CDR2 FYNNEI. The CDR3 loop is CASQGNTLVGQGERAYEQYF. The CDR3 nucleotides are TGTGCCAGCCAGGGAAACACTTTAGTGGGACAGGGGGAGAGAGCTTACGAGCAGTACTTC.

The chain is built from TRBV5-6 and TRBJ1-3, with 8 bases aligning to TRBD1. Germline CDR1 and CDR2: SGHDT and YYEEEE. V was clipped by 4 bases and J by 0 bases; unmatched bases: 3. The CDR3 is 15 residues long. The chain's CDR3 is CASSEGQVSGNTIYF. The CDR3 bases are TGTGCCAGCAGCGAGGGACAGGTCTCTGGAAACACCATATATTTT.

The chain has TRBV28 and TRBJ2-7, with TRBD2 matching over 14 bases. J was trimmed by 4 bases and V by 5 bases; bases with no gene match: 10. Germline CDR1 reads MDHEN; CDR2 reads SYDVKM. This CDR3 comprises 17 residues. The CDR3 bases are TGTGCCAGCAGTCCTGAGGGACTAGCGGGGGCCCCATACGAGCAGTACTTC. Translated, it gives CASSPEGLAGAPYEQYF.